Listed here are 19 T cell receptor beta chains from one sample, sequenced in a study of T cells in Graves' hyperthyroidism and ophthalmopathy. Researchers amplified the TCR beta CDR3 regions from RNA transcripts. A first-round RT-PCR of the TCR CDR3 used the HTBI primer set. Each CDR3 protein is one row after TCRdb ran MiXCR on the multiplex PCR reads. The repertoire holds some 620,000 distinct CDR3 sequences, with roughly 16% as singletons. Source material: blood. Receptors were obtained from a woman in her twenties or thirties with Graves' hyperthyroidism.

In this sample, this clonotype turned up many times. This rearrangement joins TRBV30 to TRBJ1-2; no reliable D call. V was cut by 0 bases and J by 5 bases, with 4 bases left in between. Germline lookup yields CDR1 GTSNPN and CDR2 SVGIG (reference sequence). The CDR3 is 11 residues long. This chain's CDR3 is CAWSVRYGYTF. CDR3 bases: TGTGCCTGGAGTGTACGATATGGCTACACCTTC.

A remark on this clonotype: Being one base from a much bigger clone, this may be a read error. Likely a read error: the CDR3 ends without its conserved phenylalanine or tryptophan. The chain has TRBV6-2 or TRBV6-3 and TRBJ2-3; TRBD2 matches 7 bases. Trimming at V came to 0 bases and at J to 3 bases, leaving 18 bases not matched to a gene. The V gene's germline CDR1 is MNHEY and CDR2 SVGEGT. CDR3 length: 20 amino acids. The CDR3 DNA follows: TGTGCCAGCAGTTACTCGAATGGAGGAGAAGGCGGGAGTATTACAGATACGCAGTATGTT. Protein product: CASSYSNGGEGGSITDTQYV.

Regarding this clonotype: A much more abundant neighbour one base away suggests this may be a read error. The V call is TRBV7-9, the J call TRBJ1-2, with unresolved D. Germline loops: CDR1 SEHNR, CDR2 FQNEAQ (reference sequence). The CDR3 extends over 11 amino acids. V was pared by 6 bases and J by 6 bases, with 8 bases between. DNA for the CDR3: TGTGCCAGCAGGTCCCCCAATGGCTACACCTTC. Protein sequence: CASRSPNGYTF.

This clonotype has just one count. The rearrangement links TRBV7-6 to TRBJ2-7; possibly TRBD1 or TRBD2 for D (5 bases each). The CDR3 consists of 14 residues. V was pared by 4 bases and J by 2 bases, with 12 bases between. Germline V gene data show CDR1 as SGHVS and CDR2 as FNYEAQ. The CDR3 DNA sequence: TGTGCCAGCAGCTCAAGGGACGGCACCTACGAGCAGTACTTC. It yields the protein CASSSRDGTYEQYF.

This clonotype was detected many times. The chain joins TRBV20-1 to TRBJ1-1; the D is unclear. The CDR3 length is 13 residues. Germline V gene data show CDR1 as DFQATT and CDR2 as SNEGSKA (reference sequence). Trimming stripped 5 bases from V and 0 bases from J, with 10 bases between. The chain's CDR3 is CSAPEVMNTEAFF. CDR3 DNA sequence: TGCAGTGCTCCCGAGGTAATGAACACTGAAGCTTTCTTT.

The sample holds many counts of this clonotype. The chain is built from TRBV11-3 and TRBJ2-1; TRBD1 is a possible D gene (6 bases). Deletions cut 5 bases from V and 8 bases from J, with 10 bases between. Germline assignment: CDR1 SGHNT and CDR2 YENEEA. The CDR3 covers 12 residues. In DNA, the CDR3 is TGTGCCAGCAGCCAGGACAGACATGAGCAGTTCTTC. Translation: CASSQDRHEQFF. The full variable domain, in which reference TRBV11-3 and TRBJ2-1 provide the parts outside the CDR3, is EAGVVQSPRYKIIEKKQPVAFWCNPISGHNTLYWYLQNLGQGPELLIRYENEEAVDDSQLPKDRFSAERLKGVDSTLKIQPAELGDSAVYLCASSQDRHEQFFGPGTRLTVL.

This clonotype came up a few times. The CDR3, as DNA: TGTGCCAGCAGTACCCGGGACACCGGCGACACTGAAGCTTTCTTT. As protein: CASSTRDTGDTEAFF. This chain joins TRBV12-3 or TRBV12-4 and TRBJ1-1; weak D call: TRBD1 (6 bases). With 5 bases removed from V and 3 bases from J, the gap between germline ends came to 16 bases. The CDR3 loop spans 15 amino acids.

This clonotype was counted many times. The chain carries TRBV12-3 or TRBV12-4 and TRBJ2-2, with a weak D call TRBD2 (6 bases). Between the trimmed V and J ends, which lost 7 bases and 1 base, there was a span of 13 bases. This CDR3 is 15 amino acids long. CDR3 loop: CASTYGRRNTGELFF. CDR3 nucleotide sequence: TGTGCCAGCACCTACGGGAGAAGGAACACCGGGGAGCTGTTTTTT.

This clonotype has at least ten counts. This chain joins TRBV12-3 or TRBV12-4 and TRBJ2-1, with a weak D call TRBD2 (5 bases). The CDR3 covers 12 residues. Trimming took 8 bases from V and 3 from J, leaving 8 bases between them. The CDR3 loop reads CASGLFYNEQFF. The CDR3 DNA is TGTGCCAGCGGACTCTTCTACAATGAGCAGTTCTTC.

In this sample, this clonotype turned up a few times. The chain carries TRBV6-4 and TRBJ1-6, with D unresolved. The germline V gene encodes CDR1 MRHNA and CDR2 SNTAGT. The CDR3 length is 13 residues. Trimming removed 3 bases from V and 6 bases from J, with 6 bases in between. The CDR3 loop reads CASSEAVNSPLHF. As DNA, the CDR3 is TGTGCCAGCAGTGAGGCAGTTAATTCACCCCTCCACTTT.

The chain links TRBV20-1 to TRBJ2-2; D unclear. CDR3 length: 12 amino acids. In germline, CDR1 is DFQATT, CDR2 SNEGSKA (reference sequence). V was trimmed by 5 bases and J by 5 bases, leaving 9 bases between them. In DNA, the CDR3 is TGCAGTGCTGAAATAGAAACCGGGGAGCTGTTTTTT. Amino acid sequence: CSAEIETGELFF.

The rearrangement links TRBV5-1 to TRBJ2-3; D not resolved. The CDR3 length is 16 residues. The germline V gene encodes CDR1 SGHRS and CDR2 YFSETQ. Between the trimmed V and J ends, which lost 0 bases and 1 base, there was a span of 12 bases. The CDR3 here is CASSLVSPGGTDTQYF. The CDR3 region has the DNA TGCGCCAGCAGCTTGGTTTCTCCCGGCGGCACAGATACGCAGTATTTT. Combining the CDR3 with reference TRBV5-1 and TRBJ2-3 gives the whole variable domain KAGVTQTPRYLIKTRGQQVTLSCSPISGHRSVSWYQQTPGQGLQFLFEYFSETQRNKGNFPGRFSGRQFSNSRSEMNVSTLELGDSALYLCASSLVSPGGTDTQYFGPGTRLTVL.

The chain carries TRBV19 and TRBJ2-7; D remains ambiguous. V was trimmed by 8 bases and J by 2 bases, leaving 13 bases between them. Germline CDR1 is LNHDA and CDR2 is SQIVND (reference sequence). The CDR3 sequence is 13 residues long. CDR3 bases: TGTGCCAGTGCCGTGGGGATCACCTACGAGCAGTACTTC. Protein: CASAVGITYEQYF.

This chain connects TRBV9 to TRBJ2-1; D gene uncertain. The V end lost 0 bases, the J end lost 0 bases, and 7 bases lay between the germline ends. Germline V gene sequence: CDR1 SGDLS, CDR2 YYNGEE. The CDR3 has 15 residues. The CDR3 DNA reads TGTGCCAGCAGCGTAGATTGGAGCTCCTACAATGAGCAGTTCTTC. It encodes CASSVDWSSYNEQFF.

The rearrangement uses TRBV9 and TRBJ1-2, with 7 positions matching TRBD1. The germline V gene has CDR1 SGDLS and CDR2 YYNGEE. The CDR3 is 15 residues long. V lost 5 bases, J lost 3 bases, and 10 bases stayed unmatched. The CDR3 is CASSPTGLTHYGYTF. CDR3 sequence (DNA): TGTGCCAGCAGTCCGACAGGGCTAACCCACTATGGCTACACCTTC. The variable domain in full, with the rest retrieved from reference TRBV9 and TRBJ1-2, is DSGVTQTPKHLITATGQRVTLRCSPRSGDLSVYWYQQSLDQGLQFLIQYYNGEERAKGNILERFSAQQFPDLHSELNLSSLELGDSALYFCASSPTGLTHYGYTFGSGTRLTVV.

The sample holds many counts of this clonotype. The chain combines TRBV7-9 with TRBJ2-3; D is undetermined. Trimming pared 1 base from V and 0 bases from J, leaving 11 bases between. The CDR3 is 16 residues long. Looked up from germline, CDR1 is SEHNR and CDR2 is FQNEAQ (reference sequence). The CDR3 bases are TGTGCCAGCAGCTTAGATACTATCTCTAGCACAGATACGCAGTATTTT. Its translation is CASSLDTISSTDTQYF.

This clonotype was recorded many times. The V call is TRBV12-3 or TRBV12-4, the J call TRBJ1-1; 9 bases line up with TRBD1. V lost 6 bases, J lost 0 bases, and 8 bases stayed unmatched. The CDR3 is 16 residues long. The CDR3 region is CASSPTGGYMNTEAFF. The CDR3 nucleotides are TGTGCCAGCAGCCCGACAGGGGGGTACATGAACACTGAAGCTTTCTTT.

This clonotype has more than one count but fewer than ten. This may arise from a read error, as a much more abundant clone is one base away. The CDR3, as DNA: TGTGCCAGGAAGCGAGGGCAGGGGGTCTACGAGCAGTGCTTC. The encoded protein is CARKRGQGVYEQCF. V is TRBV12-3 or TRBV12-4 and J is TRBJ2-7; 7 bases are a match to TRBD1. The CDR3 loop spans 14 amino acids.

There are many counts of this clonotype. The chain links TRBV28 to TRBJ1-6, with D unclear. The V and J ends lost 3 bases and 9 bases respectively, with 9 bases between them. Germline V lookup: CDR1 MDHEN, CDR2 SYDVKM. The CDR3 has 13 residues. CDR3: CASSFYSGSPLHF. The CDR3 DNA follows: TGTGCCAGCAGTTTTTACAGTGGTTCACCCCTCCACTTT. Drawing the rest from reference TRBV28 and TRBJ1-6, the complete variable domain is DVKVTQSSRYLVKRTGEKVFLECVQDMDHENMFWYRQDPGLGLRLIYFSYDVKMKEKGDIPEGYSVSREKKERFSLILESASTNQTSMYLCASSFYSGSPLHFGNGTRLTVT.